The 18 T cell receptor beta chains in this list originate from one sample, sequenced in a study of beta chain features in type 1 diabetes. Reverse transcription of all isolated RNA meant that expressed TCRB transcripts were sequenced. Profiled with immunoSEQ multiplex PCR; TCRdb holds only in-frame clones, not every one. Seen here are around 400,000 clones, 10% to 15% observed once, and the top ten hold about 0.018%. The material sequenced was naive CD4+ T cells from blood. All receptors derive from a young man in good health.

This clone was seen only a few times. The rearrangement uses TRBV19 and TRBJ2-2; TRBD1 matches 12 bases. V lost 8 bases, J lost 3 bases, and 1 base stayed unmatched. The CDR3 is 14 residues long. In germline, CDR1 is LNHDA, CDR2 SQIVND (reference sequence). The CDR3: CASGDRGHTGELFF. Written as DNA, the CDR3 is TGTGCCAGTGGGGACAGGGGGCACACCGGGGAGCTGTTTTTT.

The rearrangement uses TRBV9 and TRBJ2-3; TRBD2 matches at 7 bases. CDR3 length equals 15 residues. Germline CDR1 SGDLS, CDR2 YYNGEE. Trimming took 3 bases from V and 3 from J; bases not matched to a gene: 7. The CDR3 DNA reads TGTGCCAGCAGCGGTGGGCGGGAGTGGACAGATACGCAGTATTTT. It codes for CASSGGREWTDTQYF.

This clone showed up just a few times. The V and J genes are TRBV2 and TRBJ2-7, with 9 bases matching TRBD1. Per the germline V gene, CDR1 is SNHLY and CDR2 is FYNNEI. This CDR3 has 13 amino acids. Trimming cost V 11 bases and J 3 bases; bases outside gene matches: 8. DNA of the CDR3: TGTGCCGTCCGACAGGGGGTAGGCTACGAGCAGTACTTC. This gives the protein CAVRQGVGYEQYF.

Only a few counts were recorded for this clone. The chain recombines TRBV18 with TRBJ2-7; 9 bases line up with TRBD1. CDR3 length: 14 residues. Trimming took 4 bases from V and 7 from J; bases not matched to a gene: 8. Germline V gene lookup returns CDR1 KGHSH and CDR2 LQKENI. CDR3 bases: TGTGCCAGCTCACGAACCGGGACAGGGCTTGAGCAGTACTTC. This sequence encodes CASSRTGTGLEQYF.

J is TRBJ2-5 and V is TRBV18, with 12 positions matching TRBD2. The CDR3 loop spans 16 amino acids. The germline V gene encodes CDR1 KGHSH and CDR2 LQKENI. Trimming removed 3 bases from V and 5 bases from J; junction bases left unmatched: 7. CDR3 in amino acids: CASSPTSGRSVETQYF. The CDR3 coding sequence is TGTGCCAGCTCACCGACTAGCGGGAGATCGGTGGAGACCCAGTACTTC.

This chain joins TRBV27 and TRBJ2-4; TRBD2 matches at 11 bases. Germline lookup yields CDR1 MNHEY and CDR2 SMNVEV (reference sequence). The CDR3 runs to 17 residues. V shed 5 bases, J shed 0 bases, and the junction held 6 bases outside the gene matches. The CDR3 region is CASSPQGLAGAKNIQYF. DNA for the CDR3: TGTGCCAGCAGTCCACAAGGACTAGCGGGAGCCAAAAACATTCAGTACTTC.

This chain uses TRBV20-1 with TRBJ1-6, with unresolved D. CDR1 is DFQATT and CDR2 is SNEGSKA in the germline V gene (reference sequence). This CDR3 contains 11 residues. V was trimmed by 6 bases and J by 10 bases, leaving 10 bases between them. The CDR3 region has the DNA TGCAGTGCGAGTATATCCTCACCCCTCCACTTT. It codes for CSASISSPLHF.

A few counts support this clone. J is TRBJ2-6 and V is TRBV7-2; D remains ambiguous. V was trimmed by 5 bases and J by 0 bases, leaving 5 bases between them. This CDR3 spans 14 amino acids. Germline CDR1 is SGHTA and CDR2 is FQGNSA. The CDR3 loop reads CASSQVSGANVLTF. The CDR3 nucleotides are TGTGCCAGCAGCCAGGTCTCTGGGGCCAACGTCCTGACTTTC. Variable domain in full (rest from reference TRBV7-2 and TRBJ2-6): GAGVSQSPSNKVTEKGKDVELRCDPISGHTALYWYRQSLGQGLEFLIYFQGNSAPDKSGLPSDRFSAERTGGSVSTLTIQRTQQEDSAVYLCASSQVSGANVLTFGAGSRLTVL.

The V gene is TRBV18, the J gene TRBJ2-1; D uncertain. There are 16 residues in the CDR3. Per the germline V gene, CDR1 is KGHSH and CDR2 is LQKENI. V was clipped by 2 bases and J by 0 bases, with 11 bases between them. CDR3 amino acids: CASSPAARGSYNEQFF. DNA for the CDR3: TGTGCCAGCTCACCAGCCGCCAGAGGCTCCTACAATGAGCAGTTCTTC.

J is TRBJ1-2 and V is TRBV7-9, with D hard to call. Germline CDR1 and CDR2: SEHNR and FQNEAQ (reference sequence). The CDR3 runs to 15 residues. Trimming cost V 0 bases and J 1 base, with 9 bases left between them. The chain's CDR3 is CASSLARGINYGYTF. CDR3 in DNA: TGTGCCAGCAGCTTAGCGCGAGGGATTAACTATGGCTACACCTTC.

This clone appeared a few times. The rearrangement joins TRBV6-5 to TRBJ2-4; tentative D call: TRBD1 (5 bases). CDR3 length: 15 residues. The V end was cut by 7 bases, the J end by 6 bases, with 19 bases between. Germline CDR1 is MNHEY and CDR2 is SVGAGI. The CDR3 coding sequence is TGTGCCAGCACCAAATCAGGGATGTGGGCAAACATTCAGTACTTC. Translating gives CASTKSGMWANIQYF.

This clone was found many times. The chain recombines TRBV7-2 with TRBJ2-7, with 8 positions matching TRBD1. Germline assignment: CDR1 SGHTA and CDR2 FQGNSA. The ends lost 6 bases at V and 5 bases at J; junction bases unmatched: 6. The CDR3 runs to 13 residues. The chain's CDR3 is CASRGDRLHEQYF. Here the CDR3 DNA reads TGTGCCAGCAGGGGGGACAGGTTGCACGAGCAGTACTTC.

V is TRBV6-5 and J is TRBJ2-3, with D possibly TRBD2 on 5 matching bases. Germline V gene lookup returns CDR1 MNHEY and CDR2 SVGAGI. The CDR3 is 13 residues long. V lost 10 bases to trimming and J lost 1 base, with 12 bases between them. The chain's CDR3 is CATKRRGTDTQYF. The CDR3 nucleotides read TGTGCCACTAAAAGGCGGGGCACAGATACGCAGTATTTT.

The table lists this clone with a few counts. J is TRBJ2-1 and V is TRBV12-5; 11 nucleotides agree with TRBD1. The CDR3 contains 16 residues. V shed 7 bases, J shed 4 bases, and the junction held 9 bases outside the gene matches. CDR1 is LGHNT and CDR2 is FRNRAP in the germline V gene. The CDR3 sequence: CASAWDRGGLYNEQFF. DNA of the CDR3: TGTGCTAGTGCCTGGGACAGGGGGGGACTTTACAATGAGCAGTTCTTC.

This clone was recorded a few times. This chain links TRBV5-1 with TRBJ2-2, with TRBD2 identical over 11 bases. The CDR3 is made up of 19 amino acids. The trim removed 0 bases at V and 2 bases at J, leaving 9 bases unmatched. Germline V gives CDR1 SGHRS, CDR2 YFSETQ. The CDR3 nucleotides are TGCGCCAGCAGCTTGGAGCCCCTTGGGACTAGCGGAAACACCGGGGAGCTGTTTTTT. Its translation: CASSLEPLGTSGNTGELFF.

V is TRBV5-4 and J is TRBJ1-4, with D tentatively TRBD1 (6 bases). The CDR3 has 16 residues. Germline lookup yields CDR1 SGHNT and CDR2 YYREEE (reference sequence). V was pared by 1 base and J by 9 bases, with 19 bases between. This chain's CDR3 is CASSLYGSGTSQKLFF. CDR3 DNA: TGTGCCAGCAGCTTGTATGGGTCCGGGACAAGTCAAAAACTGTTTTTT.

The rearrangement links TRBV7-2 to TRBJ1-1, with a possible D match to TRBD1 (6 bases). Germline assignment: CDR1 SGHTA and CDR2 FQGNSA. The CDR3 extends over 15 amino acids. Deletions cut 1 base from V and 7 bases from J, with 16 bases between. In DNA form, the CDR3 reads TGTGCCAGCAGCTTAGAAATGGGCAGGGGCTATGAAGCTTTCTTT. The encoded protein is CASSLEMGRGYEAFF.

This clone was counted only a few times. This sequence joins TRBV27 and TRBJ2-7; D might be TRBD2 (6 bases). Trimming removed 8 bases from V and 2 bases from J, with 16 bases in between. The CDR3 contains 14 residues. The germline V gene has CDR1 MNHEY and CDR2 SMNVEV (reference sequence). The CDR3 region has the DNA TGTGCCAGCGGCCGGGGCGGAGGGCCCTACGAGCAGTACTTC. Translation gives CASGRGGGPYEQYF.